Listed below are T cell receptor beta chains from one sample, sequenced in a study of human T cells and chemical hapten exposure. One entry per CDR3 protein, called by TCRdb with MiXCR from the RACE reads. The data contain some 150,000 distinct CDR3 sequences, 12% of them seen just once; the ten biggest clones take up about 1.4%. Specimen: whole blood, collected in connection with sensitization to the hapten diphenylcyclopropenone (DPC). These receptors were collected from a woman between 50 and 59 years old with alopecia areata. Some clones in this sample may be carry-over from other donors' samples. The CDR3 runs from the conserved cysteine through the conserved F or W. The order of the fields is V gene, CDR3 protein.

>TRBV5-1
CASSPDIPIGTEAFF
>TRBV5-1
CASSFFGGTGTYEQYF
>TRBV12-5
CASGLPQGLNEQFF
>TRBV9
CASTGRPTMNTEAFF
>TRBV10-3
CAIRDAGTANTEAFF
>TRBV7-8
CASSLALERNEQFF
>TRBV29-1
CSVLGQGAGEQYF
>TRBV6-1
CASSPDGHSNQPQHF
>TRBV27
CASSSSGLLPYEQYF
>TRBV14
CASSHGSRSYNEQFF
>TRBV29-1
CSVEFGTGGETQYF
>TRBV20-1
CSARDEGRSTDTQYF
>TRBV11-2
CASSLGPGGETQYF
>TRBV30
CAWSVGEQPQHF
>TRBV10-3
CAISEIRGPTDTQYF
>TRBV29-1
CSAGQGAPEQFF
>TRBV12-3/TRBV12-4
CASTGTGVYNEQFF
>TRBV12-3/TRBV12-4
CASSLLAGSYNEQFF